Below are 8 T cell receptor delta chains sequenced from a single sample in a study of gamma delta lymphoproliferative disorders and STAT genes. TCRdb re-analyzed the multiplex PCR reads via CATT. There are 1,500 to 2,000 delta-chain clones in the sample; more than 1.5% occur only once, and approximately 51% lies in the top ten. Sequencing used genomic DNA taken from PBMCs of patients and controls. The source material was blood. The receptors were sampled from a human donor in good health.

There are a few counts of this clone. The protein TCRdb lists belongs to a much larger clone and differs from this DNA's translation at residue 9, which points to a read error; the protein shown is made from the DNA. This chain uses TRDV2 with TRDJ1, with D perhaps matching TRDD3 (6 bases). The CDR3 loop spans 17 amino acids. V dropped 2 bases and J dropped 2 bases, with 20 bases sitting between them. CDR1 is GEAIGNYY and CDR2 is EKD in the germline V gene. The DNA for the CDR3 is TGTGCCTGTGACAACTTATTACTGGTGGATACAACCGATAAACTCATCTTT. It translates to CACDNLLLVDTTDKLIF.

With regard to this clone: A single base is all that separates this from a far larger clone, so a read error is likely. Additional DNA sequences in this sample encode the identical CDR3. The chain links TRDV2 to TRDJ1, with TRDD3 matching over 9 bases. Germline V gene lookup returns CDR1 GEAIGNYY and CDR2 EKD. The CDR3 sequence is 16 residues long. CDR3 coding DNA: TGTGCCTGCGACACCGCCTGGGGGATTTACACCGATAAACTCATCTTT. It specifies CACDTAWGIYTDKLIF.

By share, this clone ranks as large. Additional DNA sequences in this sample encode the identical CDR3. The chain couples TRDV2 to TRDJ3; 9 nucleotides align to TRDD3. Per the germline V gene, CDR1 is GEAIGNYY and CDR2 is EKD. This CDR3 is 20 amino acids long. The V and J ends lost 3 bases and 2 bases, in that order; junction bases with no gene match: 13. CDR3 sequence: CACDPTLTGGHPWDTRQMFF. The CDR3 region has the DNA TGTGCCTGTGACCCTACCCTTACTGGGGGACACCCCTGGGACACCCGACAGATGTTTTTC.

This clone was seen more than once but under ten times. The protein given by TCRdb reflects a much larger clone and differs at residue 4 from this DNA's translation, likely from a read error; the protein shown is the DNA's translation. The rearrangement links TRDV2 to TRDJ3; 7 bases agree with TRDD3. Germline assignment: CDR1 GEAIGNYY and CDR2 EKD. CDR3 size: 22 residues. V lost 5 bases to trimming and J lost 0 bases; unmatched junction nucleotides: 21. The CDR3 DNA reads TGTGCCTGTGTCACTGTAGGGGATATATCGCTATGGAGCTCCTGGGACACCCGACAGATGTTTTTC. Amino acid sequence: CACVTVGDISLWSSWDTRQMFF.

This clone is labeled large. The sample contains more than one DNA sequence encoding this CDR3. The chain has TRDV1 and TRDJ1; 10 bases line up with TRDD3. This CDR3 spans 21 amino acids. V gave up 9 bases and J gave up 0 bases; unmatched junction bases: 25. CDR1 and CDR2 (germline): TSWWSYY, QGS. CDR3 in amino acids: CALWGLPIYWGILANTDKLIF. CDR3 DNA: TGTGCTCTATGGGGGCTTCCCATTTACTGGGGGATCCTTGCGAACACCGATAAACTCATCTTT.

In regard to this clone: A read error is likely here: a far larger clone is one base away. Other DNA sequences of this sample code for an identical CDR3. The chain couples TRDV1 to TRDJ1, with D possibly matching TRDD3 (10 bases). Trimming took off 5 bases at V and 0 bases at J, with 43 bases between the two ends. In germline, CDR1 is TSWWSYY, CDR2 QGS. The CDR3 runs to 25 residues. DNA of the CDR3: TGTGCTCTTGGGCCTTGGGACCTATCCTTCCTACGAGTTACTGGGGGATTGAAGTACACCGATAAACTCATCTTT. This codes for CALGPWDLSFLRVTGGLKYTDKLIF.

As concerns this clone: A far more abundant clone sits one base away, making this likely a read error. This specimen includes other DNA sequences encoding the same CDR3. The chain couples TRDV2 to TRDJ1, with D uncertain. The germline gives CDR1 GEAIGNYY, CDR2 EKD. The CDR3 runs 18 residues. This CDR3 is CACDTVQFSRSYTDKLIF. The CDR3 DNA is TGTGCCTGTGACACCGTCCAGTTTAGCCGGTCTTACACCGATAAGCTCATCTTT.

This clone was seen repeatedly, ten times or more. Given a far larger clone just one base away, this is likely a sequencing read error. The identical CDR3 is also encoded by other nucleotide sequences in the sample. The chain links TRDV2 to TRDJ1; 10 bases match TRDD3. The CDR3 is 19 amino acids. Per germline, CDR1 GEAIGNYY and CDR2 EKD. V dropped 7 bases and J dropped 4; count of bases not matched to a gene: 23. The CDR3 sequence: CACVPLTGGSSGGYDKLIF. Here the CDR3 DNA reads TGTGCCTGCGTCCCACTTACTGGGGGATCCAGCGGGGGGTACGATAAACTCATCTTT.